This is a list of T cell receptor beta chains from one sample in a study of human T cells and chemical hapten exposure. TCRdb re-called the RACE reads through MiXCR, storing one row per CDR3 protein. The sample lists 120,000 to 150,000 distinct CDR3 sequences; about 10% were seen once. Sequenced material: whole blood, taken in connection with sensitization to the hapten diphenylcyclopropenone (DPC). The receptors originated from a woman in her forties or fifties with alopecia areata. Some clones in this sample may be carry-over from other donors' samples. Each CDR3 is given with its conserved first and last residue. The D gene is left open where the match is weak. The size entry is marked missing in some rows and otherwise reads once, few, many or a size class.

v_call	j_call	d_call	clone_size	cdr3_nt	cdr3_aa
TRBV11-2	TRBJ2-1	NA	few	TGTGCCAGCAGCTTTCGGGGTGGTTGGAATGAGCAGTTCTTC	CASSFRGGWNEQFF
TRBV20-1	TRBJ2-1	NA	few	TGCAGTGTTGGACCCGCCCCCTACAATGAGCAGTTCTTC	CSVGPAPYNEQFF
TRBV29-1	TRBJ2-7	TRBD2	NA	TGCAGCGTCGCCGGGACTAGCGGAACAGATTTCACCTACGAGCAGTACTTC	CSVAGTSGTDFTYEQYF
TRBV7-9	TRBJ2-7	NA	few	TGTGCCAGCAGCTTAGGGCAGGGCCAGGACGAGCAGTACTTC	CASSLGQGQDEQYF
TRBV5-1	TRBJ2-7	NA	many	TGCGCCAGCAGCCCGGGACACGGGTTGTACGAGCAGTACTTC	CASSPGHGLYEQYF
TRBV9	TRBJ2-3	NA	NA	TGTGCCAGCAGCGTAACCGGGACGAGGGGAGATACGCAGTATTTT	CASSVTGTRGDTQYF
TRBV29-1	TRBJ2-3	TRBD1	NA	TGCAGCGTTGGGACAGGGGCAGATACGCAGTATTTT	CSVGTGADTQYF
TRBV5-1	TRBJ2-5	TRBD2	NA	TGCGCCAGCGAAGCGGGAGGGCCGGGAGAGACCCAGTACTTC	CASEAGGPGETQYF
TRBV6-5	TRBJ2-1	NA	NA	TGTGCCAGCAGGGTCCCGGCCTACAATGAGCAGTTCTTC	CASRVPAYNEQFF
TRBV28	TRBJ1-3	NA	many	TGTGCCAGCAGACTTGCCGGACAGCACCGGGACACCATATATTTT	CASRLAGQHRDTIYF
TRBV5-5	TRBJ2-2	NA	many	TGTGCCAGCAGCTCAGGAGTGAGCACCGGGGAGCTGTTTTTT	CASSSGVSTGELFF
TRBV20-1	TRBJ2-1	NA	NA	TGCAGTGCTAGACCAATACTAGCTCAGAGCTCCTACAATGAGCAGTTCTTC	CSARPILAQSSYNEQFF
TRBV19	TRBJ2-2	NA	NA	TGTGCCAGTAGTATCGCGCAGGGTCCCCGCGCGAACACCGGGGAGCTGTTTTTT	CASSIAQGPRANTGELFF
TRBV6-5	TRBJ2-1	NA	NA	TGTGCCAGCAGTGACACGGGGGTGACCTACAATGAGCAGTTCTTC	CASSDTGVTYNEQFF
TRBV4-1	TRBJ2-2	TRBD2	many	TGCGCCAGCAGCCCTCGGACTAGCGGGATGGGCACCGGGGAGCTGTTTTTT	CASSPRTSGMGTGELFF
TRBV20-1	TRBJ1-4	NA	NA	TGCAGTGCCCTTAAGGGGGGGACCGCAACTAATGAAAAACTGTTTTTT	CSALKGGTATNEKLFF
TRBV27	TRBJ2-5	NA	few	TGTGCCAGCAGTACCCCCCAGGGGCGCGGGGAGACCCAGTACTTC	CASSTPQGRGETQYF
TRBV9	TRBJ2-1	NA	few	TGTGCCAGCACCCGGACCAACAATGAGCAGTTCTTC	CASTRTNNEQFF
TRBV6-5	TRBJ1-2	TRBD1	NA	TGTGCCAGCAGTTTCAATCCCCGGACAGGGGACTATGGCTACACCTTC	CASSFNPRTGDYGYTF
TRBV4-1	TRBJ2-5	NA	NA	TGCGCCAGCAGCCAAGAATCTGCGACAGAAGAGACCCAGTACTTC	CASSQESATEETQYF
TRBV10-1	TRBJ2-3	NA	few	TGCGCCAGCAGTGAGGCCAGGGCGAATACGCAGTATTTT	CASSEARANTQYF
TRBV7-9	TRBJ1-1	NA	few	TGTGCCAGCAGCCCACGGGAGAACACTGAAGCTTTCTTT	CASSPRENTEAFF
TRBV24-1	TRBJ2-7	TRBD1	few	TGTGCCACCAGTGATTATACAGGGGACGAGCAGTACTTC	CATSDYTGDEQYF
TRBV5-1	TRBJ2-4	TRBD2	NA	TGCGCGAGCGGGCCGGGACTAGCGGGAGCGGGACCAGTAAAAAACATTCAGTACTTC	CASGPGLAGAGPVKNIQYF
TRBV7-2	TRBJ1-2	TRBD1	few	TGTGCCAGCAGACAAACTGGACAGGACAACTATGGCTACACCTTC	CASRQTGQDNYGYTF
TRBV29-1	TRBJ1-2	TRBD1	many	TGCAGCGGAGTGAGACAGGGCTTAAGTGGCTACACCTTC	CSGVRQGLSGYTF
TRBV4-1	TRBJ2-1	TRBD2	many	TGCGCCAGCAGCCAATCGGGGCTAGCGGGGAACAATGAGCAGTTCTTC	CASSQSGLAGNNEQFF
TRBV29-1	TRBJ1-1	NA	NA	TGCAGCGTTGAAGAGTACATGAACACTGAAGCTTTCTTT	CSVEEYMNTEAFF
TRBV4-2	TRBJ2-3	TRBD2	NA	TGTGCCAGCAGCCAAAAGGTCGGGGGAGGGGGCACAGATACGCAGTATTTT	CASSQKVGGGGTDTQYF
TRBV9	TRBJ2-7	TRBD1	NA	TGTGCCAGCAGCCCCCGGGACAGCCCGAGGAGCGAGCAGTACTTC	CASSPRDSPRSEQYF
TRBV5-5	TRBJ1-1	NA	NA	TGTGCCAGCAGCTTAGCCACGATGAACACTGAAGCTTTCTTT	CASSLATMNTEAFF
TRBV7-3	TRBJ2-1	TRBD2	few	TGTGCCAGCAGCCATTTAGCGGGGGGCTCCTACAATGAGCAGTTCTTC	CASSHLAGGSYNEQFF
TRBV7-6	TRBJ2-1	TRBD2	NA	TGTGCCAGCAGTTCCGGACTAGCGGGAGGTCCTAATGAGCAGTTCTTC	CASSSGLAGGPNEQFF
TRBV25-1	TRBJ1-5	NA	many	TGTGCCAGCAGTGATTTTACAGGAATCCCTCAGCCCCAGCATTTT	CASSDFTGIPQPQHF
TRBV7-8	TRBJ2-1	TRBD2	many	TGTGCCAGCAGCTTGGGGCTAGCGGGAGGGGACAATGAGCAGTTCTTC	CASSLGLAGGDNEQFF
TRBV7-8	TRBJ2-1	NA	many	TGTGCCAGCAGCTTATACCTCGTCGAGGGTGGGGAGCAGTTCTTC	CASSLYLVEGGEQFF
TRBV6-6	TRBJ2-3	TRBD2	few	TGTGCCACTAAGCGGGAGTCGGGCACAGATACGCAGTATTTT	CATKRESGTDTQYF
TRBV3-1	TRBJ1-3	NA	few	TGTGCCAGCAGCCAAATCTCTGGAAACACCATATATTTT	CASSQISGNTIYF
TRBV6-1	TRBJ2-7	NA	many	TGTGCCAGCAACCCAACTAGCGCCAGGGGGTACGAGCAGTACTTC	CASNPTSARGYEQYF
TRBV7-2	TRBJ2-1	TRBD2	many	TGTGCCAGCAGCCCGCCGAGACTAGCGGGAGTACAAGAGCAGTTCTTC	CASSPPRLAGVQEQFF
TRBV29-1	TRBJ2-3	NA	few	TGCAGCGTTACCTTCGTGGCGGGCCGCCAGGGCCTGGATACGCAGTATTTT	CSVTFVAGRQGLDTQYF
TRBV20-1	TRBJ1-2	NA	many	TGCAGTGCTAGAGCCCTACGTGGCTATGGCTACACCTTC	CSARALRGYGYTF
TRBV24-1	TRBJ2-7	TRBD1	NA	TGTGCCACCAGTGATTCCACAGGGGGACACTACGAGCAGTACTTC	CATSDSTGGHYEQYF
TRBV6-5	TRBJ2-1	TRBD2	few	TGTGCCAGCAGTCCAAATCTCTCAAGGCGGGGGTCCTACAATGAGCAGTTCTTC	CASSPNLSRRGSYNEQFF
TRBV7-6	TRBJ2-7	TRBD2	many	TGTGCCAGCAGCTTAAACGGCCTAGCGGGAGGTGAGCAGTACTTC	CASSLNGLAGGEQYF
TRBV12-3/TRBV12-4	TRBJ2-5	NA	few	TGTGCCAGCAGTCCCTACCTGGACCCAGGGACCCAGTACTTC	CASSPYLDPGTQYF
TRBV14	TRBJ2-7	NA	many	TGTGCCAGCAGCCACCAAGGTGGTAACGAGCAGTACTTC	CASSHQGGNEQYF
TRBV7-2	TRBJ2-1	TRBD1	many	TGTGCCAGCAGAAAGAACTCCGGGACAGGGGCCTACAATGAGCAGTTCTTC	CASRKNSGTGAYNEQFF
TRBV19	TRBJ1-4	TRBD1	many	TGTGCCAGTAGTACAGGGACAGGGCACGGTAATGAAAAACTGTTTTTT	CASSTGTGHGNEKLFF
TRBV6-4	TRBJ2-3	TRBD2	NA	TGTGCCAGCAGTGACTCGGGACTAGCCGGTGATACGCAGTATTTT	CASSDSGLAGDTQYF
TRBV7-2	TRBJ1-5	NA	NA	TGTGCCAGCAGCTTGCGGGGAGGAGGTGGCAATCAGCCCCAGCATTTT	CASSLRGGGGNQPQHF
TRBV19	TRBJ2-1	TRBD1	many	TGTGCCAGTAGTCCAGGGACAGGGCCGTACAATGAGCAGTTCTTC	CASSPGTGPYNEQFF